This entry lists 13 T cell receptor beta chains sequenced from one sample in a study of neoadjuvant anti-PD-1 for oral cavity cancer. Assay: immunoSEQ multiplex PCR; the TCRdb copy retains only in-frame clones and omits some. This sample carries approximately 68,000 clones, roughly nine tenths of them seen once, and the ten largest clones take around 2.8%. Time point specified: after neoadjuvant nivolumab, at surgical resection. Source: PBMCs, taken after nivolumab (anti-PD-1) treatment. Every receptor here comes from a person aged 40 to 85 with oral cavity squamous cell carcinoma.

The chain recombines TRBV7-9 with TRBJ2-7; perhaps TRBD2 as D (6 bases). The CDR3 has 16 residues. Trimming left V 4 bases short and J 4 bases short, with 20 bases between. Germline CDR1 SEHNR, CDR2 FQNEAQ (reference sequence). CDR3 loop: CASSWGAGQPSYEQYF. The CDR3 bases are TGTGCCAGCAGCTGGGGAGCGGGCCAGCCCTCTTACGAGCAGTACTTC.

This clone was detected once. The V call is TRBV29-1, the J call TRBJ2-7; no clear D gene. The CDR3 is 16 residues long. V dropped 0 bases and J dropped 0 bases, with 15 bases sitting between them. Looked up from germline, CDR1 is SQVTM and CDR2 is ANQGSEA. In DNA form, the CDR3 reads TGCAGCGTTGAAGATGTCGGCAGAGAAACCTCCTACGAGCAGTACTTC. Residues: CSVEDVGRETSYEQYF.

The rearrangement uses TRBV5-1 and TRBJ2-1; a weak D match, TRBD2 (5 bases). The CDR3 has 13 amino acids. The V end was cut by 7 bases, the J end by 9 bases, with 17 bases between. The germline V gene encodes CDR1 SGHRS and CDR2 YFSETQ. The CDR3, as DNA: TGCGCCAGCCACGAGCCCAGCGAGGGTGAGCAGTTCTTC. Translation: CASHEPSEGEQFF. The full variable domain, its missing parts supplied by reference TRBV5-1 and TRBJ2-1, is KAGVTQTPRYLIKTRGQQVTLSCSPISGHRSVSWYQQTPGQGLQFLFEYFSETQRNKGNFPGRFSGRQFSNSRSEMNVSTLELGDSALYLCASHEPSEGEQFFGPGTRLTVL.

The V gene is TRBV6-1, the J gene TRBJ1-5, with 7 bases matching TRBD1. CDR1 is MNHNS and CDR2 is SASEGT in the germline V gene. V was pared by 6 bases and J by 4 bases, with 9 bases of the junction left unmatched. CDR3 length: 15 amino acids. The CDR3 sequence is CASRTRDSINQPQHF. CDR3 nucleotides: TGTGCCAGCAGGACCCGGGACAGCATTAATCAGCCCCAGCATTTT.

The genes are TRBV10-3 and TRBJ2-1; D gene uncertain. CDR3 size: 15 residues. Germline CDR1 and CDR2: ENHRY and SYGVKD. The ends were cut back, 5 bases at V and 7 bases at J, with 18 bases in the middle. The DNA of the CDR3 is TGTGCCATCAGTTCTCTCCCGGGTTCCAGAAATGAGCAGTTCTTC. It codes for CAISSLPGSRNEQFF.

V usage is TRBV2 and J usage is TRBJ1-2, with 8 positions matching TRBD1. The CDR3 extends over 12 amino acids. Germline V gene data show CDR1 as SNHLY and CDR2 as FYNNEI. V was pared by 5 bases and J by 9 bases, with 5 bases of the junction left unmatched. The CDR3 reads CASSPGQGSYTF. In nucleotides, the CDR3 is TGTGCCAGCAGTCCAGGACAGGGAAGCTACACCTTC.

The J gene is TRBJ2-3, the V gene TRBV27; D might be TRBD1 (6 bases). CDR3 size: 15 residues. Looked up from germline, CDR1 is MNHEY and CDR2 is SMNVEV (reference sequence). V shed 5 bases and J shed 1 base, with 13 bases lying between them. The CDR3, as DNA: TGTGCCAGCAGTCCTACAGGGTCCGGCACAGATACGCAGTATTTT. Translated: CASSPTGSGTDTQYF.

The chain's CDR3 is CATSVERGVNTEAFF. DNA for the CDR3: TGTGCCACCAGCGTGGAGCGAGGCGTGAACACTGAAGCTTTCTTT. The chain employs TRBV15 and TRBJ1-1; D is ambiguous. Trimming cost V 5 bases and J 0 bases, with 13 bases left between them. Germline CDR1 reads LNHNV; CDR2 reads YYDKDF (reference sequence). The CDR3 extends over 15 amino acids.

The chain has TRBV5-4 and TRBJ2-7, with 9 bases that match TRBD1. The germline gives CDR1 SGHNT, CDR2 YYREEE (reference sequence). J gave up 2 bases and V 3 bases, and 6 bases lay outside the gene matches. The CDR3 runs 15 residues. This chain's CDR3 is CASSWGQGGAYEQYF. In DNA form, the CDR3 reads TGTGCCAGCAGCTGGGGACAGGGTGGAGCCTACGAGCAGTACTTC.

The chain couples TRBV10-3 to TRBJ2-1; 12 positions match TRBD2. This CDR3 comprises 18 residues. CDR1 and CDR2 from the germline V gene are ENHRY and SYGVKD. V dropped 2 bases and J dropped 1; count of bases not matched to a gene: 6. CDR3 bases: TGTGCCATCAGTGAGCGACTAGCGGGGGCCGTTTCCTACAATGAGCAGTTCTTC. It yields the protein CAISERLAGAVSYNEQFF.

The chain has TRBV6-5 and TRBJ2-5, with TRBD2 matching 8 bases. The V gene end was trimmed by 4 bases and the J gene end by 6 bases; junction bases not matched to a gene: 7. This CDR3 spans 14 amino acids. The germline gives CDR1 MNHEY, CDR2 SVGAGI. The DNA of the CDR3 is TGTGCCAGCAGTTCCCGGGGGGGCCTTCAGACCCAGTACTTC. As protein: CASSSRGGLQTQYF.

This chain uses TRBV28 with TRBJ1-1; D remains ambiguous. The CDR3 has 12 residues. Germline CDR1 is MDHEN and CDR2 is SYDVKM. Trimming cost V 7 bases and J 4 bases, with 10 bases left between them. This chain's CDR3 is CASIVAGTEAFF. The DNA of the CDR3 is TGTGCCAGCATTGTGGCAGGCACTGAAGCTTTCTTT.

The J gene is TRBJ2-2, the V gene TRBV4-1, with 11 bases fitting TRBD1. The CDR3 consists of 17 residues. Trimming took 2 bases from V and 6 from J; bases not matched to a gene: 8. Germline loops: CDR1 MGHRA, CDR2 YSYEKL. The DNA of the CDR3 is TGCGCCAGCAGCCAATCGCCGGGACAGGGGGTCCCCGGGGAGCTGTTTTTT. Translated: CASSQSPGQGVPGELFF.